A selection of T cell receptor beta chains follows, all from one sample in a study of post-analysis software for immune sequencing data. TCRdb re-analysed the PCR reads in MiXCR, keeping a single row per CDR3 protein. The sample contains about 540,000 distinct CDR3 sequences, 34% of which appear only once. Material for sequencing was blood. The receptors were sampled from a girl aged 2-17 years with multiple sclerosis. Both conserved end residues are part of each CDR3. D genes are given only for firm matches. Some rows mark clone size as missing; the rest say once, few, many or name a class of expanded clone.

j_call v_call d_call clone_size cdr3_aa cdr3_nt
TRBJ2-5 TRBV5-1 TRBD2 . CASSSGRGARKETQYF TGCGCCAGCAGCTCCGGGCGGGGGGCAAGGAAGGAGACCCAGTACTTC
TRBJ2-1 TRBV12-3/TRBV12-4 TRBD2 . CASSSTSGGNNEQFF TGTGCCAGCAGCTCGACTAGCGGGGGAAACAATGAGCAGTTCTTC
TRBJ2-3 TRBV10-3 . few CAISDTIGQYF TGTGCCATCAGTGACACGATCGGGCAGTATTTT
TRBJ1-4 TRBV6-6 . few CASTMTGEKLFF TGTGCCAGCACCATGACGGGTGAAAAACTGTTTTTT
TRBJ1-2 TRBV3-1 . . CASRRTAGYTF TGTGCCAGCAGGCGGACAGCCGGCTACACCTTC
TRBJ2-5 TRBV5-6 TRBD2 few CGAAGGQETQYF TGTGGCGCAGCGGGGGGCCAAGAGACCCAGTACTTC
TRBJ1-4 TRBV20-1 . . CSASLMAGEKLFF TGCAGTGCTAGTTTGATGGCTGGCGAAAAACTGTTTTTT
TRBJ2-5 TRBV9 . . CVSSVTREETQYF TGTGTCAGCAGCGTAACACGGGAAGAGACCCAGTACTTC
TRBJ2-5 TRBV20-1 . . CSAKGPRSIETQYF TGCAGTGCTAAAGGCCCCAGGTCCATTGAGACCCAGTACTTC
TRBJ2-7 TRBV5-1 . . CASSLAVGRRDEQYF TGCGCCAGCAGCTTGGCCGTTGGCAGGAGAGACGAGCAGTACTTC
TRBJ1-5 TRBV28 TRBD1 . CASSYPDRGNQPQHF TGTGCCAGCAGTTATCCGGACAGGGGTAATCAGCCCCAGCATTTT
TRBJ2-6 TRBV5-1 . . CASSLVVSGANVLTF TGCGCCAGCAGCTTGGTGGTCTCTGGGGCCAACGTCCTGACTTTC
TRBJ2-6 TRBV5-6 . few CASSRVTSGANVLTF TGTGCCAGCAGCCGGGTAACGTCTGGGGCCAACGTCCTGACTTTC
TRBJ1-4 TRBV5-1 TRBD1 . CASRTGTDNEKLFF TGCGCCAGCAGAACCGGGACAGACAATGAAAAACTGTTTTTT
TRBJ2-5 TRBV3-1 . many CASSRDPAETQYF TGTGCCAGCAGCCGAGATCCTGCGGAGACCCAGTACTTC
TRBJ1-6 TRBV20-1 . . CSAREGRDLVVSPLHF TGCAGTGCTAGAGAAGGACGGGATCTAGTTGTGTCACCCCTCCACTTT
TRBJ2-4 TRBV27 . many CASSPTDLAKNIQYF TGTGCCAGCAGCCCGACGGATTTAGCCAAAAACATTCAGTACTTC
TRBJ2-5 TRBV3-1 . . CASSRRRSGTEARAQYF TGTGCCAGCAGCCGACGACGCTCCGGGACTGAGGCGAGGGCCCAGTACTTC
TRBJ2-2 TRBV11-2 TRBD2 . CASSTNGLAGGELFF TGTGCCAGCAGCACTAATGGACTAGCAGGCGGGGAGCTGTTTTTT
TRBJ2-4 TRBV5-1 . . CASSLGDTAKNIQYF TGCGCCAGCAGCTTGGGAGACACAGCCAAAAACATTCAGTACTTC
TRBJ2-7 TRBV20-1 . few CSARTSGYGEQYF TGCAGTGCTAGGACATCGGGGTATGGCGAGCAGTACTTC
TRBJ2-1 TRBV20-1 TRBD2 few CSARVSTGTSGYNEQFF TGCAGTGCTAGAGTTTCGACCGGGACTAGCGGATACAATGAGCAGTTCTTC
TRBJ2-7 TRBV5-1 TRBD2 . CASGPGGGSYEQYF TGCGCCAGCGGACCGGGAGGGGGGTCCTACGAGCAGTACTTC
TRBJ2-3 TRBV20-1 . . CSAERRAEAQYF TGCAGTGCTGAGCGACGGGCGGAGGCGCAGTATTTT
TRBJ2-6 TRBV20-1 . few CSAPGDSGANVLTF TGCAGTGCTCCGGGTGACTCTGGGGCCAACGTCCTGACTTTC
TRBJ1-6 TRBV5-1 . . CASSLDMVGSSPLHF TGCGCCAGCAGCCTGGACATGGTGGGCAGTTCACCCCTCCACTTT
TRBJ2-6 TRBV19 . few CASTGPGANVLTF TGTGCCAGTACAGGACCTGGGGCCAACGTCCTGACTTTC
TRBJ1-1 TRBV5-5 TRBD1 . CASSLAWDSLNTEAFF TGTGCCAGTAGCTTGGCCTGGGACAGTTTGAACACTGAAGCTTTCTTT
TRBJ2-7 TRBV6-6 TRBD1 . CASSSDRSSYEQYF TGTGCCAGCAGTTCGGACAGGTCCTCCTACGAGCAGTACTTC
TRBJ2-7 TRBV3-1 . . CASSQDLWREQYF TGTGCCAGCAGCCAAGATCTCTGGCGCGAGCAGTACTTC
TRBJ2-1 TRBV5-1 TRBD2 . CASSPISGAVHNEQFF TGCGCCAGCAGCCCTATCAGCGGGGCCGTTCACAATGAGCAGTTCTTC
TRBJ1-2 TRBV4-1 TRBD1 . CASRDRGSDGYTF TGCGCCAGCAGAGACAGGGGAAGCGATGGCTACACCTTC
TRBJ2-7 TRBV4-2 . . CASSQDVGGWSSYEQYF TGTGCCAGCAGCCAAGATGTTGGGGGGTGGAGCTCCTACGAGCAGTACTTC
TRBJ2-7 TRBV5-8 . few CASRWTAYEQYF TGTGCCAGCAGGTGGACAGCCTACGAGCAGTACTTC
TRBJ1-4 TRBV5-1 . . CASSPQGGYNEKLFF TGCGCCAGCAGCCCACAGGGAGGATATAATGAAAAACTGTTTTTT
TRBJ2-1 TRBV4-1 . many CASSQDPSHNEQFF TGCGCCAGCAGCCAAGATCCCAGCCACAATGAGCAGTTCTTC
TRBJ1-2 TRBV7-9 . few CASSLPGNANYGYTF TGTGCCAGCAGCTTACCAGGGAACGCTAACTATGGCTACACCTTC
TRBJ2-1 TRBV7-9 . . CASSPPLGVSYNEQFF TGTGCCAGCAGCCCCCCCCTAGGGGTCTCCTACAATGAGCAGTTCTTC
TRBJ1-2 TRBV6-5 . few CASSGQNYGYTF TGTGCCAGCAGTGGACAGAACTATGGCTACACCTTC
TRBJ1-5 TRBV5-1 TRBD1 . CASSSGQADSNQPQHF TGCGCCAGCAGCTCCGGACAGGCCGATAGCAATCAGCCCCAGCATTTT
TRBJ2-7 TRBV29-1 . . CSVERTGRPYEQYF TGCAGCGTTGAGAGGACTGGTCGTCCCTACGAGCAGTACTTC
TRBJ1-2 TRBV4-1 . . CASSPHLTQTNYGYTF TGCGCCAGCAGCCCCCACCTGACACAGACTAACTATGGCTACACCTTC
TRBJ1-5 TRBV20-1 . few CSARGPDQPQHF TGCAGTGCTAGAGGACCCGATCAGCCCCAGCATTTT
TRBJ2-1 TRBV15 TRBD2 . CATSRDRRASGGPYNEQFF TGTGCCACCAGCAGAGATCGTAGGGCTAGCGGGGGACCTTACAATGAGCAGTTCTTC
TRBJ1-4 TRBV11-2 . few CASSLSGREGKLFF TGTGCCAGCAGCTTATCGGGCAGGGAAGGGAAACTGTTTTTT
TRBJ2-1 TRBV7-6 . . CASSLELSTVNYNEQFF TGTGCCAGCAGCTTAGAGCTATCGACAGTGAATTACAATGAGCAGTTCTTC
TRBJ1-1 TRBV5-1 TRBD1 . CASSVWTGNTEAFF TGCGCCAGCAGCGTCTGGACAGGGAACACTGAAGCTTTCTTT
TRBJ2-5 TRBV2 . few CASGGGRETQYF TGTGCCAGCGGAGGGGGTCGGGAGACCCAGTACTTC
TRBJ1-1 TRBV19 TRBD1 . CASSIGTGVTNTEAFF TGTGCCAGTAGTATAGGGACAGGGGTGACGAACACTGAAGCTTTCTTT
TRBJ1-6 TRBV7-9 TRBD1 once CASSLAGQALTLHF TGTGCCAGCAGCTTGGCGGGACAGGCCCTCACCCTCCACTTT
TRBJ2-3 TRBV28 TRBD2 once CASSSKLAGGWADTQYF TGTGCCAGCAGTTCGAAACTAGCGGGGGGTTGGGCAGATACGCAGTATTTT
TRBJ1-6 TRBV20-1 . . CSARDTGSYNSPLHF TGCAGTGCCAGGGACACCGGCTCCTATAATTCACCCCTCCACTTT
TRBJ2-7 TRBV7-9 . many CASSLGQGTSYEQYF TGCGCCAGCAGCTTGGGGCAGGGGACGTCCTACGAGCAGTACTTC
TRBJ2-7 TRBV20-1 . few CSVTDYEQYF TGCAGTGTGACAGACTACGAGCAGTACTTC